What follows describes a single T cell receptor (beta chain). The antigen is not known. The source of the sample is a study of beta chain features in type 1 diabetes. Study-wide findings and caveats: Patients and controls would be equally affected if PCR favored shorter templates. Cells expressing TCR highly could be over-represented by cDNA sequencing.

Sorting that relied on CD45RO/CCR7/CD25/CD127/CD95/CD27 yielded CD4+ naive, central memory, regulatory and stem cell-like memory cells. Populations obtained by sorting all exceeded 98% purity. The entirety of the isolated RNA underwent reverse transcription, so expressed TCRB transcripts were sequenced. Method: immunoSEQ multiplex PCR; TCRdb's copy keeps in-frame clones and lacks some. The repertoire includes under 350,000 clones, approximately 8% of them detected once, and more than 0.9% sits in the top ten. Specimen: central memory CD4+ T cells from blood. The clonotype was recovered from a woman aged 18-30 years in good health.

CDR3 nucleotide sequence: TGTGCCAGCAGCTTGAGGCCTACCTATAATTCACCCCTCCACTTT. Translated: CASSLRPTYNSPLHF. The chain employs TRBV5-6 and TRBJ1-6, with D unresolved. Germline assignment: CDR1 SGHDT and CDR2 YYEEEE. Trimming cost V 1 base and J 2 bases, with 7 bases left between them. The CDR3 is 15 amino acids. Supplemented by reference TRBV5-6 and TRBJ1-6, the full variable domain reads DAGVTQSPTHLIKTRGQQVTLRCSPKSGHDTVSWYQQALGQGPQFIFQYYEEEERQRGNFPDRFSGHQFPNYSSELNVNALLLGDSALYLCASSLRPTYNSPLHFGNGTRLTVT.